The 18 T cell receptor beta chains below come from one sample, sequenced in a study of blood T cell repertoires in COVID-19. Sequenced by immunoSEQ multiplex PCR; TCRdb stores in-frame clones only, minus some. The sample holds over 55,000 clones, around four fifths seen once. The material sequenced was peripheral blood. Every receptor here comes from a man in his forties or fifties with active COVID-19.

The J gene is TRBJ2-6, the V gene TRBV2; the D gene is possibly TRBD2 (5 bases). Trimming removed 6 bases at V and 2 bases at J, with 14 bases between. The CDR3 contains 16 residues. Germline-derived CDR1 and CDR2 are SNHLY and FYNNEI. The CDR3 region has the DNA TGTGCCAGCAGGGGAGATCTTAGTCCTGGGGCCAACGTCCTGACTTTC. Residues: CASRGDLSPGANVLTF.

V usage is TRBV14 and J usage is TRBJ2-1; TRBD2 matches at 8 bases. The CDR3 covers 15 residues. With 7 bases clipped from V and 1 base from J, the junction kept 6 bases outside the gene matches. Germline loops: CDR1 SGHDN, CDR2 FVKESK. The CDR3, as DNA: TGTGCCAGCATGGGGCGGGGGGATTCCTACAATGAGCAGTTCTTC. This gives the protein CASMGRGDSYNEQFF.

The chain joins TRBV11-2 to TRBJ2-1; TRBD1 aligns across 9 bases. Germline CDR1 is SGHAT and CDR2 is FQNNGV. This CDR3 has 17 residues. V lost 5 bases, J lost 10 bases, and 18 bases stayed unmatched. The CDR3 protein is CASSLRRLGQGLKEQFF. CDR3 DNA: TGTGCCAGCAGCCTCCGACGTCTGGGACAGGGTCTAAAAGAGCAGTTCTTC.

The rearrangement joins TRBV5-1 to TRBJ2-7; D unresolved. V lost 3 bases and J lost 0, with 4 bases in between. Per germline, CDR1 SGHRS and CDR2 YFSETQ. This CDR3 has 12 residues. CDR3 nucleotides: TGCGCCAGCAGCTCTTCCTCCTACGAGCAGTACTTC. This encodes CASSSSSYEQYF.

The chain links TRBV5-8 to TRBJ1-5; D remains unclear. V gave up 3 bases and J gave up 0 bases, with 13 bases separating them. CDR1 is SGHTS and CDR2 is YDEGEE in the germline V gene. The CDR3 extends over 16 amino acids. CDR3 loop: CASSYGRLYSNQPQHF. The CDR3 DNA reads as TGTGCCAGCAGCTATGGCAGACTTTATAGCAATCAGCCCCAGCATTTT.

The J gene is TRBJ1-4, the V gene TRBV18, with D possibly being TRBD1 (5 bases). Trimming left V 4 bases short and J 3 bases short, with 15 bases between. There are 16 residues in the CDR3. Germline loops: CDR1 KGHSH, CDR2 LQKENI. The CDR3: CASSLRTPGANEKLFF. The CDR3 DNA follows: TGTGCCAGCTCACTTCGTACCCCGGGGGCTAATGAAAAACTGTTTTTT.

V usage is TRBV7-2 and J usage is TRBJ1-2; no definite D call. The CDR3 covers 13 residues. Trimming took 0 bases from V and 6 from J, leaving 8 bases between them. Germline CDR1 reads SGHTA; CDR2 reads FQGNSA. The CDR3 reads CASSLAAGDGYTF. The CDR3, as DNA: TGTGCCAGCAGCTTAGCGGCCGGGGATGGCTACACCTTC.

This chain joins TRBV27 and TRBJ2-3, with D possibly being TRBD2 (5 bases). The germline V and J ends were trimmed by 3 bases and 6 bases, with 16 bases remaining between them. Germline V gene data show CDR1 as MNHEY and CDR2 as SMNVEV (reference sequence). The CDR3 has 15 residues. The chain's CDR3 is CASSFTAAQRDTQYF. CDR3 nucleotide sequence: TGTGCCAGCAGTTTCACAGCCGCACAGCGGGATACGCAGTATTTT.

This clone was seen once. The chain joins TRBV7-8 to TRBJ1-2; 7 bases map to TRBD1. Looked up from germline, CDR1 is SGHVS and CDR2 is FQNEAQ. The CDR3 is 16 residues long. V lost 1 base, J lost 0 bases, and 5 bases stayed unmatched. The CDR3 loop is CASSLVGGPTNYGYTF. Written as DNA, the CDR3 is TGTGCCAGCAGCTTAGTAGGGGGCCCTACTAACTATGGCTACACCTTC.

The rearrangement joins TRBV29-1 to TRBJ2-2; a possible D gene is TRBD2 (7 bases). The CDR3 extends over 13 amino acids. Germline CDR1 SQVTM, CDR2 ANQGSEA. The CDR3 DNA reads TGCACCGCCCAAGGGGGGGACACCGGGGAGCTGTTTTTT. It yields the protein CTAQGGDTGELFF.

J is TRBJ2-1 and V is TRBV23-1; 8 bases are a match to TRBD1. TRBV23-1 is an open reading frame whose function is uncertain. V lost 4 bases and J lost 9; bases outside the gene matches: 11. The CDR3 has 15 residues. The CDR3, as DNA: TGCGCCAGCAGTCCTGGGACAGGATTGTCCTCTGAGCAGTTCTTC. Translation: CASSPGTGLSSEQFF.

V is TRBV7-9 and J is TRBJ2-1; 9 bases agree with TRBD1. The CDR3 consists of 13 residues. Trimming took 5 bases from V and 8 from J; bases not matched to a gene: 4. The germline gives CDR1 SEHNR, CDR2 FQNEAQ (reference sequence). The CDR3, as DNA: TGTGCCAGCAGCCTCGACAGGGGGGATGAGCAGTTCTTC. Translated, it gives CASSLDRGDEQFF.

This chain links TRBV10-3 with TRBJ1-3; D perhaps matches TRBD1 (5 bases). The ends were cut back, 4 bases at V and 2 bases at J, with 9 bases in the middle. CDR1 and CDR2 from the germline V gene are ENHRY and SYGVKD. The CDR3 sequence is 14 residues long. This CDR3 is CAISGGGTGNTIYF. In DNA form, the CDR3 reads TGTGCCATCAGTGGCGGGGGGACTGGAAACACCATATATTTT.

The rearrangement joins TRBV24-1 to TRBJ2-5; TRBD1 matches at 10 bases. V lost 1 base, J lost 4 bases, and 8 bases stayed unmatched. The CDR3 contains 17 residues. CDR1 is KGHDR and CDR2 is SFDVKD in the germline V gene. CDR3 DNA: TGTGCCACCAGTGATTTCGGGGGACAGGGGCGAAGAGAGACCCAGTACTTC. Residues: CATSDFGGQGRRETQYF.

CDR3 sequence (DNA): TGTGCCACCAGCAGAGAGTTTCCGGACATTCAGTACTTC. It codes for CATSREFPDIQYF. The chain links TRBV15 to TRBJ2-4; no firm D call. Germline V lookup: CDR1 LNHNV, CDR2 YYDKDF (reference sequence). The CDR3 is 13 amino acids. Trimming shortened V by 0 bases and J by 8 bases, and 8 bases separated the two germline ends. The full variable domain, its missing parts supplied by reference TRBV15 and TRBJ2-4, is DAMVIQNPRYQVTQFGKPVTLSCSQTLNHNVMYWYQQKSSQAPKLLFHYYDKDFNNEADTPDNFQSRRPNTSFCFLDIRSPGLGDTAMYLCATSREFPDIQYFGAGTRLSVL.

This clone was counted between two and nine times. The rearrangement joins TRBV4-1 to TRBJ2-7; 7 nucleotides line up with TRBD2. The V and J ends lost 1 base and 4 bases, in that order; junction bases with no gene match: 10. Germline V gives CDR1 MGHRA, CDR2 YSYEKL. CDR3 length: 16 residues. The DNA for the CDR3 is TGCGCCAGCAGCCAAGGGAGATTTAGGGGAGGGTACGAGCAGTACTTC. Translated, it gives CASSQGRFRGGYEQYF.

The chain uses TRBV6-5 and TRBJ2-3, with 7 bases matching TRBD2. CDR1 MNHEY and CDR2 SVGAGI come from the germline V gene. CDR3 length: 14 amino acids. J gave up 1 base and V 6 bases, and 4 bases lay outside the gene matches. Here the CDR3 DNA reads TGTGCCAGCAGGGGGGGGTACGGCACAGATACGCAGTATTTT. It translates to CASRGGYGTDTQYF.

V usage is TRBV28 and J usage is TRBJ1-4, with D perhaps matching TRBD1 (5 bases). This CDR3 has 15 residues. CDR1 and CDR2 from the germline V gene are MDHEN and SYDVKM. Trimming removed 3 bases at V and 8 bases at J, with 16 bases between. CDR3 sequence: CASSFLTAGWEKLFF. CDR3 nucleotides: TGTGCCAGCAGTTTCCTGACAGCCGGCTGGGAAAAACTGTTTTTT.